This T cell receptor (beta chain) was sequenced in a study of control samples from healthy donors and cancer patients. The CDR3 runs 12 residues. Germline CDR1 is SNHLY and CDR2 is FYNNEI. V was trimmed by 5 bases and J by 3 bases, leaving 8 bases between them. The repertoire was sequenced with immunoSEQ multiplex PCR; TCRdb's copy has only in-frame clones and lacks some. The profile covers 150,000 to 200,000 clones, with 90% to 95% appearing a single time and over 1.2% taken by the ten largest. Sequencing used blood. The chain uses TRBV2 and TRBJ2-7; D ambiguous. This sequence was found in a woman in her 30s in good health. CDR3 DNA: TGTGCCAGCAGTAAAGATAGCTACGAGCAGTACTTC. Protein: CASSKDSYEQYF. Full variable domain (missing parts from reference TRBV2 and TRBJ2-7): EPEVTQTPSHQVTQMGQEVILRCVPISNHLYFYWYRQILGQKVEFLVSFYNNEISEKSEIFDDQFSVERPDGSNFTLKIRSTKLEDSAMYFCASSKDSYEQYFGPGTRLTVT.